What follows are 31 T cell receptor beta chains derived from one specimen sequenced in a study of T cells after yellow fever vaccination. Using its own MiXCR run on the 5' RACE reads, TCRdb lists one record per CDR3 protein. Here the sample spans approximately 510,000 distinct CDR3 sequences, just over 20% being singletons. The starting material was PBMCs, obtained roughly 20 days after the first yellow fever vaccination. These receptors were taken from a man younger than 30 who received the YFV17D yellow fever vaccine.

The CDR3 DNA reads TGTGCCAGCAGTCTTATCGGGGATAATGGCTACACCTTC. It specifies CASSLIGDNGYTF. The J gene is TRBJ1-2, the V gene TRBV12-3 or TRBV12-4; D not certain. With 5 bases removed from V and 6 bases from J, the gap between germline ends came to 13 bases. The CDR3 spans 13 residues.

This chain uses TRBV4-2 with TRBJ2-3; D gene ambiguous. The CDR3 totals 16 residues. From germline, CDR1 is LGHNA and CDR2 YNFKEQ. V gave up 1 base and J gave up 0 bases, with 11 bases separating them. The CDR3: CASSQGSYPSTDTQYF. The CDR3 DNA is TGTGCCAGCAGCCAAGGCAGCTACCCTAGCACAGATACGCAGTATTTT.

This clonotype was counted at least ten times. The chain has TRBV4-2 and TRBJ1-3; D is unresolved. Germline CDR1 LGHNA, CDR2 YNFKEQ. V was clipped by 0 bases and J by 0 bases, with 3 bases between them. The CDR3 has 14 amino acids. DNA for the CDR3: TGTGCCAGCAGCCAAGATTACTCTGGAAACACCATATATTTT. As protein: CASSQDYSGNTIYF.

The rearrangement links TRBV3-1 to TRBJ1-4; D gene ambiguous. Germline-derived CDR1 and CDR2 are LGHDT and YNNKEL (reference sequence). With 2 bases removed from V and 5 bases from J, the gap between germline ends came to 9 bases. This CDR3 region has 14 residues. The CDR3 nucleotides are TGTGCCAGCAGCCAATCAGGCTCCAATGAAAAACTGTTTTTT. This encodes CASSQSGSNEKLFF.

The CDR3: CASSLEGVRTNTEAFF. CDR3 DNA sequence: TGCGCCAGCAGCTTGGAAGGGGTGCGGACGAACACTGAAGCTTTCTTT. The chain recombines TRBV5-1 with TRBJ1-1; D perhaps matches TRBD1 (5 bases). V dropped 0 bases and J dropped 1 base, with 13 bases sitting between them. Germline V CDR1 and CDR2: SGHRS, YFSETQ. The CDR3 length is 16 residues.

This sequence joins TRBV7-9 and TRBJ2-1; no clear D. V was clipped by 3 bases and J by 6 bases, with 18 bases between them. This CDR3 spans 16 amino acids. Germline assignment: CDR1 SEHNR and CDR2 FQNEAQ (reference sequence). The CDR3 sequence: CASSFGPRGRPNEQFF. CDR3 DNA: TGTGCCAGCAGCTTTGGACCCCGCGGTCGGCCCAATGAGCAGTTCTTC.

This clonotype was seen a single time. The chain is built from TRBV4-3 and TRBJ2-7, with a weak D call TRBD1 (5 bases). With 0 bases removed from V and 3 bases from J, the gap between germline ends came to 6 bases. Germline CDR1 and CDR2: LGHNA and YSLEER. This CDR3 region has 13 residues. The CDR3 region is CASSQDQGYEQYF. In DNA form, the CDR3 reads TGCGCCAGCAGCCAAGACCAGGGCTACGAGCAGTACTTC.

The chain joins TRBV7-2 to TRBJ1-2; no clear D. The CDR3 contains 15 residues. Germline V gene lookup returns CDR1 SGHTA and CDR2 FQGNSA. V was cut by 1 base and J by 8 bases, with 17 bases left in between. CDR3 coding DNA: TGTGCCAGCAGCTTAGATTGGCAGGTCCTGGGAGGCTACACCTTC. Residues: CASSLDWQVLGGYTF.

The chain combines TRBV7-8 with TRBJ1-4, with a tentative D call TRBD1 (5 bases). Trimming took 1 base from V and 3 from J, leaving 15 bases between them. This CDR3 comprises 17 residues. From germline, CDR1 is SGHVS and CDR2 FQNEAQ. CDR3 sequence (DNA): TGTGCCAGCAGCTTAGTCGTAGGGCGGGGGGCTAATGAAAAACTGTTTTTT. It is translated as CASSLVVGRGANEKLFF. The full variable domain, rest sourced from reference TRBV7-8 and TRBJ1-4, is GAGVSQSPRYKVAKRGQDVALRCDPISGHVSLFWYQQALGQGPEFLTYFQNEAQLDKSGLPSDRFFAERPEGSVSTLKIQRTQQEDSAVYLCASSLVVGRGANEKLFFGSGTQLSVL.

This clonotype showed up just a few times. This chain uses TRBV12-3 or TRBV12-4 with TRBJ1-2; 7 nucleotides match TRBD1. CDR3 length: 14 residues. V gave up 1 base and J gave up 6 bases; unmatched junction bases: 5. The chain's CDR3 is CASSLEPGGNGYTF. CDR3 bases: TGTGCCAGCAGTTTAGAACCAGGGGGAAATGGCTACACCTTC.

The gene calls are TRBV12-5 and TRBJ1-5; TRBD1 is a possible D gene (6 bases). Germline-derived CDR1 and CDR2 are LGHNT and FRNRAP. V was trimmed by 6 bases and J by 7 bases, leaving 16 bases between them. This CDR3 is built from 14 residues. The CDR3 sequence: CASGLHGGWQPQHF. DNA for the CDR3: TGTGCTAGTGGACTTCATGGGGGCTGGCAGCCCCAGCATTTT. The variable domain in full, completed from reference TRBV12-5 and TRBJ1-5, reads DARVTQTPRHKVTEMGQEVTMRCQPILGHNTVFWYRQTMMQGLELLAYFRNRAPLDDSGMPKDRFSAEMPDATLATLKIQPSEPRDSAVYFCASGLHGGWQPQHFGDGTRLSIL.

This clonotype turned up a few times. The chain uses TRBV3-1 and TRBJ1-2; 7 bases are shared with TRBD1. Germline V CDR1 and CDR2: LGHDT, YNNKEL (reference sequence). The CDR3 extends over 15 amino acids. The junction had 9 bases not matched to a gene; V was cut back by 4 bases and J by 4 bases. CDR3 loop: CASSRQGPISYGYTF. CDR3 bases: TGTGCCAGCAGCCGACAGGGACCTATTTCCTATGGCTACACCTTC.

The chain combines TRBV9 with TRBJ2-7; D is unclear. The CDR3 runs to 14 residues. V gave up 0 bases and J gave up 2 bases, with 9 bases separating them. Per the germline V gene, CDR1 is SGDLS and CDR2 is YYNGEE. In DNA, the CDR3 is TGTGCCAGCAGCGTAGACCTGGGGACCTACGAGCAGTACTTC. Protein product: CASSVDLGTYEQYF.

This clonotype appeared a few times. The chain carries TRBV20-1 and TRBJ2-3; 9 bases map to TRBD2. With 7 bases clipped from V and 6 bases from J, the junction kept 8 bases outside the gene matches. The germline V gene encodes CDR1 DFQATT and CDR2 SNEGSKA (reference sequence). The CDR3 is made up of 13 amino acids. CDR3 DNA sequence: TGCAGTGTAGAGCGGGGGGCCGATGATACGCAGTATTTT. This translates into CSVERGADDTQYF.

V is TRBV11-2 and J is TRBJ2-3, with D perhaps TRBD2 (6 bases). The CDR3 extends over 14 amino acids. Looked up from germline, CDR1 is SGHAT and CDR2 is FQNNGV. Deletions cut 7 bases from V and 2 bases from J, with 13 bases between. The CDR3 here is CASTGDRLTDTQYF. Written as DNA, the CDR3 is TGTGCCAGCACGGGGGATCGACTCACAGATACGCAGTATTTT.

This clonotype was seen only a few times. V usage is TRBV4-1 and J usage is TRBJ2-3; D perhaps matches TRBD2 (6 bases). This CDR3 has 17 residues. V lost 2 bases and J lost 4, with 19 bases in between. Germline CDR1 MGHRA, CDR2 YSYEKL. The CDR3 spells CASSQQVGGAPPDTQYF. For the CDR3, the DNA is TGCGCCAGCAGCCAACAAGTCGGGGGAGCGCCCCCAGATACGCAGTATTTT.

The CDR3 region has the DNA TGTGCCAGCAGAGTGGGGCTCCAACAGCAGTACTTC. Amino acid sequence: CASRVGLQQQYF. V usage is TRBV12-3 or TRBV12-4 and J usage is TRBJ2-7; tentative D call: TRBD1 (5 bases). The CDR3 runs to 12 residues. Trimming shortened V by 6 bases and J by 8 bases, and 14 bases separated the two germline ends.

This clonotype occurred a few times. V and J are TRBV27 and TRBJ2-7; maybe TRBD1 (5 bases). The V gene lost 5 bases and the J gene lost 0 bases, with 11 bases spanning the gap. This CDR3 is built from 14 residues. Germline V gene lookup returns CDR1 MNHEY and CDR2 SMNVEV (reference sequence). CDR3 in amino acids: CASSPGRVSYEQYV. For the CDR3, the DNA is TGTGCCAGCAGTCCCGGCAGGGTCTCCTACGAGCAGTACGTC.

Only a few counts were recorded for this clonotype. The chain couples TRBV19 to TRBJ2-4; TRBD2 is a possible D gene (5 bases). This CDR3 contains 17 residues. With 3 bases removed from V and 1 base from J, the gap between germline ends came to 16 bases. Germline V CDR1 and CDR2: LNHDA, SQIVND (reference sequence). The CDR3 DNA is TGTGCCAGTAGTATCCTCCTGGGATGGGAGGCCAAAAACATTCAGTACTTC. Encoded protein: CASSILLGWEAKNIQYF.

This clonotype was seen at least ten times. J is TRBJ2-5 and V is TRBV29-1; either TRBD1 or TRBD2 may fit D (5 bases each). V was trimmed by 7 bases and J by 5 bases, leaving 11 bases between them. This CDR3 is built from 11 residues. Germline V gives CDR1 SQVTM, CDR2 ANQGSEA. As DNA, the CDR3 is TGCAGCGGGGACCCATCGGAGACCCAGTACTTC. Translating it yields CSGDPSETQYF.

This clonotype has only a few counts. The chain uses TRBV7-2 and TRBJ2-1; a weak D match, TRBD1 (6 bases). Trimming took 8 bases from V and 0 from J, leaving 14 bases between them. Germline CDR1 is SGHTA and CDR2 is FQGNSA. This CDR3 is built from 15 residues. CDR3: CASGDRTASYNEQFF. The CDR3 DNA follows: TGTGCCAGCGGCGATAGGACAGCCTCCTACAATGAGCAGTTCTTC.

There are a few counts of this clonotype. CDR3 in DNA: TGTGCCCTCATGGTCCGGCACACTGAAGCTTTCTTT. Protein sequence: CALMVRHTEAFF. The chain carries TRBV19 and TRBJ1-1; no firm D call. Germline V lookup: CDR1 LNHDA, CDR2 SQIVND (reference sequence). Trimming left V 11 bases short and J 3 bases short, with 13 bases between. This CDR3 spans 12 amino acids.

The chain employs TRBV5-4 and TRBJ1-5; D remains unclear. V dropped 1 base and J dropped 5 bases, with 10 bases sitting between them. The CDR3 is 14 residues long. Germline-derived CDR1 and CDR2 are SGHNT and YYREEE (reference sequence). CDR3 sequence reads: CASSLYDGDQPQHF. The CDR3 nucleotides read TGTGCCAGCAGCTTGTATGATGGGGATCAGCCCCAGCATTTT. The full variable domain, in which reference TRBV5-4 and TRBJ1-5 provide the parts outside the CDR3, is ETGVTQSPTHLIKTRGQQVTLRCSSQSGHNTVSWYQQALGQGPQFIFQYYREEENGRGNFPPRFSGLQFPNYSSELNVNALELDDSALYLCASSLYDGDQPQHFGDGTRLSIL.

There are a few counts of this clonotype. V and J are TRBV2 and TRBJ1-4; D is undetermined. V gave up 6 bases and J gave up 8 bases, with 19 bases separating them. This CDR3 comprises 15 residues. The V gene's germline CDR1 is SNHLY and CDR2 FYNNEI. The CDR3 DNA is TGTGCCAGCAGCGGGTCCGGGCTCCGGTGGGAAAAACTGTTTTTT. It yields the protein CASSGSGLRWEKLFF. Drawing the rest from reference TRBV2 and TRBJ1-4, the complete variable domain is EPEVTQTPSHQVTQMGQEVILRCVPISNHLYFYWYRQILGQKVEFLVSFYNNEISEKSEIFDDQFSVERPDGSNFTLKIRSTKLEDSAMYFCASSGSGLRWEKLFFGSGTQLSVL.

CDR3 nucleotide sequence: TGTGCCAGCAGCTCCAACGCCGCCGGCTACGAGCAGTACGTC. Amino acids: CASSSNAAGYEQYV. The chain employs TRBV5-4 and TRBJ2-7; no reliable D call. Trimming removed 3 bases from V and 3 bases from J, with 13 bases in between. The CDR3 length is 14 residues. Germline V lookup: CDR1 SGHNT, CDR2 YYREEE (reference sequence).

This clonotype has a handful of counts. This chain joins TRBV20-1 and TRBJ1-5; D ambiguous. Trimming took 3 bases from V and 7 from J, leaving 13 bases between them. Germline V CDR1 and CDR2: DFQATT, SNEGSKA (reference sequence). This CDR3 has 13 residues. This chain's CDR3 is CSARGGAKQPQHF. DNA for the CDR3: TGCAGTGCTAGGGGCGGAGCAAAGCAGCCCCAGCATTTT.

This chain's CDR3 is CPSSLTDTASEQYV. The CDR3 bases are TGTCCCAGCAGTTTAACCGATACGGCCTCCGAGCAGTACGTC. The V and J genes are TRBV28 and TRBJ2-7; no clear D. The CDR3 is 14 residues long. Germline CDR1 and CDR2: MDHEN and SYDVKM.

This clonotype was detected a few times. The chain combines TRBV27 with TRBJ2-7; 9 nucleotides agree with TRBD1. Germline trimming cut 4 bases from V and 5 bases from J; bases unmatched to any gene: 12. The CDR3 totals 16 residues. In germline, CDR1 is MNHEY, CDR2 SMNVEV (reference sequence). Written as DNA, the CDR3 is TGTGCCAGCAGTTATACCGGGACAGGGCTTTACAACGAGCAGTACTTC. This sequence encodes CASSYTGTGLYNEQYF.

The chain combines TRBV20-1 with TRBJ2-1; D remains ambiguous. Trimming removed 0 bases at V and 0 bases at J, with 9 bases between. CDR1 is DFQATT, CDR2 SNEGSKA, per germline (reference sequence). This CDR3 is 15 amino acids long. The CDR3 nucleotides are TGCAGTGCTAGAGATCCTGGCAGCTCCTACAATGAGCAGTTCTTC. It codes for CSARDPGSSYNEQFF.

Only a few counts were recorded for this clonotype. This rearrangement joins TRBV18 to TRBJ2-7; 8 positions agree with TRBD1. The germline gives CDR1 KGHSH, CDR2 LQKENI. The CDR3 is 17 residues long. V dropped 3 bases and J dropped 4; count of bases not matched to a gene: 14. For the CDR3, the DNA is TGTGCCAGCTCACCTCGAACCCCTGGACAGGGAGAATACGAGCAGTACTTC. This codes for CASSPRTPGQGEYEQYF.

The gene calls are TRBV2 and TRBJ2-1, with 11 bases aligning to TRBD2. V trimming: 7 bases; J trimming: 6 bases; junction bases outside the gene matches: 5. CDR1 and CDR2 (germline): SNHLY, FYNNEI. The CDR3 has 14 residues. The CDR3 is CASIVTSGANEQFF. The CDR3 DNA reads TGTGCCAGCATTGTGACTAGCGGGGCCAATGAGCAGTTCTTC.